Following are 21 T cell receptor beta chains from one sample sequenced in a study of blood T cell repertoires in COVID-19. The table came from immunoSEQ multiplex PCR; TCRdb's copy has only in-frame clones and leaves some out. The table shows 75,000 to 95,000 clones, with about 79% occurring only once. Sequencing was done on a sample of peripheral blood. The receptors were sampled from a man in his 60s with acute or convalescent COVID-19.

The rearrangement joins TRBV27 to TRBJ2-2; 10 bases match TRBD2. Trimming removed 3 bases from V and 6 bases from J; junction bases left unmatched: 10. Germline CDR1 and CDR2: MNHEY and SMNVEV (reference sequence). The CDR3 is made up of 17 amino acids. This CDR3 is CASSLGRSGGVPGELFF. CDR3 nucleotides: TGTGCCAGCAGTTTGGGGAGGAGCGGGGGGGTTCCCGGGGAGCTGTTTTTT.

The chain links TRBV6-6 to TRBJ1-1, with TRBD1 identical over 7 bases. Germline V gene sequence: CDR1 MNHNY, CDR2 SVGAGI (reference sequence). This CDR3 spans 14 amino acids. J lost 4 bases, V lost 4 bases, and 6 bases had no gene match. The CDR3 bases are TGTGCCAGCAGTTTGCGACAGGGCCTCACTGAAGCTTTCTTT. It yields the protein CASSLRQGLTEAFF.

The chain is built from TRBV19 and TRBJ1-4; tentatively, D is TRBD1 (5 bases). Trimming left V 2 bases short and J 1 base short, with 17 bases between. Looked up from germline, CDR1 is LNHDA and CDR2 is SQIVND (reference sequence). The CDR3 is 18 residues long. In nucleotides, the CDR3 is TGTGCCAGTAGTATAAGTCCCGTGTGGACAAGAACTAATGAAAAACTGTTTTTT. Its translation is CASSISPVWTRTNEKLFF.

The count of this clone is one. The chain has TRBV7-9 and TRBJ2-7; D perhaps matches TRBD1 (6 bases). Per the germline V gene, CDR1 is SEHNR and CDR2 is FQNEAQ (reference sequence). V lost 5 bases and J lost 2, with 13 bases in between. This CDR3 is 14 amino acids long. Here the CDR3 reads CASSIQGAPYEQYF. CDR3 nucleotide sequence: TGTGCCAGCAGCATACAGGGAGCCCCCTACGAGCAGTACTTC. Together with reference TRBV7-9 and TRBJ2-7, the CDR3 gives the full variable domain: DTGVSQNPRHKITKRGQNVTFRCDPISEHNRLYWYRQTLGQGPEFLTYFQNEAQLEKSRLLSDRFSAERPKGSFSTLEIQRTEQGDSAMYLCASSIQGAPYEQYFGPGTRLTVT.

This clone was counted only a few times. The rearrangement joins TRBV7-8 to TRBJ2-2; D remains unclear. The CDR3 loop spans 14 amino acids. Germline assignment: CDR1 SGHVS and CDR2 FQNEAQ. The V end was cut by 7 bases, the J end by 1 base, with 10 bases between. In DNA form, the CDR3 reads TGTGCCAGCACGGCGGCTAGGAACACCGGGGAGCTGTTTTTT. It encodes CASTAARNTGELFF.

This chain connects TRBV7-9 to TRBJ2-7; 9 nucleotides align to TRBD1. This CDR3 is built from 15 residues. CDR1 and CDR2 from the germline V gene are SEHNR and FQNEAQ (reference sequence). With V trimmed by 5 bases and J by 5 bases, 10 bases remained unmatched. The chain's CDR3 is CASSEGQGDFHEQYF. The CDR3 nucleotides are TGTGCCAGCAGCGAGGGACAGGGAGATTTCCACGAGCAGTACTTC.

The V and J genes are TRBV20-1 and TRBJ2-5; TRBD2 matches at 11 bases. This CDR3 comprises 15 residues. CDR1 and CDR2 from the germline V gene are DFQATT and SNEGSKA (reference sequence). V shed 4 bases and J 1 base; nucleotides not matched to a gene: 5. The CDR3 bases are TGCAGTGCTAATGAACTAGCGGGGGCCCAAGAGACCCAGTACTTC. Its translation is CSANELAGAQETQYF.

This chain uses TRBV6-5 with TRBJ2-7, with TRBD1 matching 11 bases. V lost 2 bases and J lost 12; bases outside the gene matches: 12. The CDR3 is 15 residues long. Per the germline V gene, CDR1 is MNHEY and CDR2 is SVGAGI. The CDR3 loop is CASSYLGQGDRKRYF. The CDR3 bases are TGTGCCAGCAGTTACCTGGGACAGGGGGACCGCAAACGGTACTTC.

The DNA of the CDR3 is TGTGCCAGCAGCTTGGCCTACAGTAGAATTCGGGAGGCTAACTATGGCTACACCTTC. Translation gives CASSLAYSRIREANYGYTF. The chain is built from TRBV5-5 and TRBJ1-2; D is undetermined. Trimming cost V 0 bases and J 0 bases, with 21 bases left between them. CDR1 and CDR2 (germline): SGHKS, YYEKEE (reference sequence). The CDR3 runs to 19 residues.

CDR3 residues: CASSPRTGNTGELFF. In DNA, the CDR3 is TGTGCCAGCAGTCCCCGGACAGGGAACACCGGGGAGCTGTTTTTT. V gene TRBV6-6 combines with J gene TRBJ2-2; 7 nucleotides align to TRBD1. The CDR3 consists of 15 residues. Trimming cost V 5 bases and J 1 base; bases outside gene matches: 4. Germline CDR1 and CDR2: MNHNY and SVGAGI (reference sequence).

Of note for this clone: At one boundary the junction diverges from the germline segment, which might be a read error. V gene TRBV5-4 combines with J gene TRBJ2-2; the match to TRBD1 covers 7 bases. CDR3 length: 14 amino acids. Per the germline V gene, CDR1 is SGHNT and CDR2 is YYREEE (reference sequence). CDR3 loop: CALGQVSRAGKLFF. For the CDR3, the DNA is TGTGCCCTCGGACAGGTCTCTAGGGCCGGGAAGCTGTTTTTT.

The V and J genes are TRBV2 and TRBJ1-2, with D possibly being TRBD1 (5 bases). CDR3 size: 11 residues. Germline CDR1 reads SNHLY; CDR2 reads FYNNEI. V shed 7 bases and J shed 7 bases, with 10 bases lying between them. The CDR3, as DNA: TGTGCCAGCAACCGCGGGGGTGGCTACACCTTC. It encodes CASNRGGGYTF.

The rearrangement uses TRBV7-9 and TRBJ2-1; D is possibly TRBD2 (6 bases). Per germline, CDR1 SEHNR and CDR2 FQNEAQ (reference sequence). Trimming cost V 1 base and J 1 base, with 20 bases left between them. The CDR3 consists of 19 residues. The DNA for the CDR3 is TGTGCCAGCAGCTTAGGGATGTCCACCGGGACTGAGTCCTACAATGAGCAGTTCTTC. It translates to CASSLGMSTGTESYNEQFF.

The chain recombines TRBV28 with TRBJ1-5, with 7 bases fitting TRBD1. Germline V gene sequence: CDR1 MDHEN, CDR2 SYDVKM. The CDR3 loop spans 14 amino acids. V shed 6 bases and J 3 bases; nucleotides not matched to a gene: 5. The chain's CDR3 is CASRSGGFNQPQHF. In nucleotides, the CDR3 is TGTGCCAGCAGATCAGGGGGTTTCAATCAGCCCCAGCATTTT. Complete variable domain (other parts from reference TRBV28 and TRBJ1-5): DVKVTQSSRYLVKRTGEKVFLECVQDMDHENMFWYRQDPGLGLRLIYFSYDVKMKEKGDIPEGYSVSREKKERFSLILESASTNQTSMYLCASRSGGFNQPQHFGDGTRLSIL.

The chain joins TRBV5-5 to TRBJ1-6; a weak D match, TRBD1 (6 bases). Germline CDR1 and CDR2: SGHKS and YYEKEE (reference sequence). This CDR3 region has 14 residues. V was cut by 1 base and J by 7 bases, with 9 bases left in between. For the CDR3, the DNA is TGTGCCAGCAGCTTGTTCCAGGGGAATTCACCCCTCCACTTT. It yields the protein CASSLFQGNSPLHF.

The rearrangement links TRBV18 to TRBJ2-2; 9 positions match TRBD1. J gave up 5 bases and V 4 bases, and 5 bases lay outside the gene matches. The CDR3 totals 15 residues. CDR1 is KGHSH and CDR2 is LQKENI in the germline V gene. CDR3 in amino acids: CASSLQGALTGELFF. The CDR3 DNA follows: TGTGCCAGCTCACTACAGGGGGCACTTACCGGGGAGCTGTTTTTT.

This clone was detected only once. The chain recombines TRBV5-4 with TRBJ1-1, with 7 bases fitting TRBD1. The V segment lost 5 bases and the J segment 0 bases; nucleotides outside the gene matches: 7. The CDR3 is made up of 15 amino acids. Germline V gene sequence: CDR1 SGHNT, CDR2 YYREEE (reference sequence). The CDR3 loop reads CASRPQTGMNTEAFF. As DNA, the CDR3 is TGTGCCAGCAGGCCTCAGACAGGGATGAACACTGAAGCTTTCTTT.

J is TRBJ1-6 and V is TRBV6-4, with 8 bases aligning to TRBD1. The CDR3 runs 16 residues. Germline CDR1 reads MRHNA; CDR2 reads SNTAGT. The trim removed 5 bases at V and 7 bases at J, leaving 10 bases unmatched. CDR3 DNA: TGTGCCAGCAGTCCCGGGACAGGCCATATGAATTCACCCCTCCACTTT. Its translation is CASSPGTGHMNSPLHF.

The chain carries TRBV7-2 and TRBJ2-3; TRBD2 aligns across 12 bases. Germline V CDR1 and CDR2: SGHTA, FQGNSA. After removal of 5 bases from V and 2 bases from J, the junction contained 8 bases not matched to a gene. CDR3 length equals 17 residues. CDR3 sequence reads: CASSPLAGGTPTDTQYF. CDR3 DNA: TGTGCCAGCAGCCCACTAGCGGGGGGCACCCCCACAGATACGCAGTATTTT.

The chain joins TRBV2 to TRBJ2-1, with D perhaps matching TRBD1 (5 bases). The CDR3 has 14 amino acids. Trimming took 7 bases from V and 4 from J, leaving 14 bases between them. Germline CDR1 and CDR2: SNHLY and FYNNEI. The CDR3 coding sequence is TGTGCCAGCATAGCAGGGTTTCGGTACAATGAGCAGTTCTTC. Its protein is CASIAGFRYNEQFF.

This chain connects TRBV6-2 or TRBV6-3 to TRBJ1-2; 9 positions agree with TRBD1. After removal of 6 bases from V and 7 bases from J, the junction contained 6 bases not matched to a gene. CDR1 is MNHEY, CDR2 SVGEGT, per germline. This CDR3 has 13 residues. CDR3 in DNA: TGTGCCAGCAGCTATTCGGACAGGGGTGGCTACACCTTC. Translation: CASSYSDRGGYTF.